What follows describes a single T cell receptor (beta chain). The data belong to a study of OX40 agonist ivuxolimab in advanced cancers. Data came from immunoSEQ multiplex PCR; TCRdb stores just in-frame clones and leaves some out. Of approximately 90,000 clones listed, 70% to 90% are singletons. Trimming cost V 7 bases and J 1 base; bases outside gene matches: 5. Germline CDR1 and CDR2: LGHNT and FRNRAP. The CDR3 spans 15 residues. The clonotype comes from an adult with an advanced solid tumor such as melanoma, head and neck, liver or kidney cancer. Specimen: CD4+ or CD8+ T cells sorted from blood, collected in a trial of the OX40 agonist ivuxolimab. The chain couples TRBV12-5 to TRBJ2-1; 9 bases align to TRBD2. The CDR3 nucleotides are TGTGCTAGTGCCTCGACTAGCGGATCCTACAATGAGCAGTTCTTC. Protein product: CASASTSGSYNEQFF. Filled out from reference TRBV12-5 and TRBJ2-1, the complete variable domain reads DARVTQTPRHKVTEMGQEVTMRCQPILGHNTVFWYRQTMMQGLELLAYFRNRAPLDDSGMPKDRFSAEMPDATLATLKIQPSEPRDSAVYFCASASTSGSYNEQFFGPGTRLTVL.